This TCR beta chain derives from a study of shared clonotypes between healthy human individuals. On the study more broadly: For every donor, three CD4 naive, three CD4 memory, two CD8 naive and one CD8 memory plates were used.

Repertoires were generated with immunoSEQ multiplex PCR, while TCRdb's copy carries only in-frame clones and drops some. The sample yields around 350,000 clones, around 67% seen once. The CDR3 is 16 amino acids. Germline-derived CDR1 and CDR2 are SGHAT and FQNNGV. With 4 bases removed from V and 0 bases from J, the gap between germline ends came to 15 bases. The chain uses TRBV11-2 and TRBJ2-5, with D unresolved. Material: memory CD4+ T cells sorted from blood. This sample's subset: CD45RA-negative fraction. This TCR was recovered from a man aged 30-40 years in good health. The CDR3 is CASSSQTGSYQETQYF. The CDR3 nucleotides read TGTGCCAGCAGCTCGCAGACCGGATCGTACCAAGAGACCCAGTACTTC.